The next 2 T cell receptor beta chains were all read from a single sample in a study of OX40 agonist ivuxolimab in advanced cancers. Using immunoSEQ multiplex PCR, the repertoire was profiled, and TCRdb retains in-frame clones only, with some absent. The data show 50,000 to 75,000 clones, 91% seen once. The sample here was CD4+ or CD8+ T cells sorted from blood, taken in a trial of the OX40 agonist ivuxolimab. These receptors were taken from an adult with an advanced solid tumor such as melanoma, head and neck, liver or kidney cancer.

This sequence joins TRBV19 and TRBJ1-5, with no clear D. The germline V and J ends were trimmed by 2 bases and 4 bases, with 12 bases remaining between them. CDR3 length equals 15 residues. CDR1 LNHDA and CDR2 SQIVND come from the germline V gene (reference sequence). CDR3: CASSILRGRNQPQHF. DNA for the CDR3: TGTGCCAGTAGTATACTGAGAGGGAGGAATCAGCCCCAGCATTTT.

The J gene is TRBJ2-3, the V gene TRBV5-1; 8 positions agree with TRBD1. Germline trimming cut 4 bases from V and 6 bases from J; bases unmatched to any gene: 4. Per the germline V gene, CDR1 is SGHRS and CDR2 is YFSETQ. This CDR3 is built from 13 residues. Here the CDR3 reads CASSEDRGDTQYF. CDR3 DNA: TGCGCCAGCAGCGAAGACAGGGGCGATACGCAGTATTTT.